Sequencing of this T cell receptor beta chain was carried out in a study of blood T cell repertoires in COVID-19. Across the study: Samples came from the United States, Italy and Spain, spanning acute and convalescent COVID-19. T cells, B-cell-depleted T cells, or PBMCs supplied cDNA or gDNA.

Assay: immunoSEQ multiplex PCR; the TCRdb copy retains only in-frame clones and omits some. The sample holds 300,000 to 500,000 clones, 88% seen once. Germline-derived CDR1 and CDR2 are SGHDN and FVKESK. V was trimmed by 1 base and J by 0 bases, leaving 7 bases between them. This CDR3 is built from 14 residues. V is TRBV14 and J is TRBJ2-7; D call uncertain. The clonotype comes from a woman between 25 and 40 years old with acute COVID-19. Sequencing used PBMCs or T cells enriched from blood (not recorded which). Here the CDR3 reads CASSQGLISYEQYF. The DNA of the CDR3 is TGTGCCAGCAGCCAAGGTCTTATCTCCTACGAGCAGTACTTC.